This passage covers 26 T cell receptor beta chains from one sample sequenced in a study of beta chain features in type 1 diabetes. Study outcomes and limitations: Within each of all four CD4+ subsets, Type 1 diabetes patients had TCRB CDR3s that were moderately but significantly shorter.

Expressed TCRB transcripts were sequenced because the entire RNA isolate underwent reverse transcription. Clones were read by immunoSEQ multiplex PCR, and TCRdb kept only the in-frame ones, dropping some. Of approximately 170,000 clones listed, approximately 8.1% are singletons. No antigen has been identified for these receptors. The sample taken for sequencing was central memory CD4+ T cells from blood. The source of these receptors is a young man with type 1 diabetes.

The CDR3: CASRDRRELSPLHF. The CDR3 nucleotides are TGTGCCAGTCGAGACAGGCGGGAGCTATCACCCCTCCACTTT. The chain couples TRBV19 to TRBJ1-6; maybe TRBD1 (6 bases). The germline gives CDR1 LNHDA, CDR2 SQIVND (reference sequence). The CDR3 totals 14 residues. V shed 8 bases and J shed 10 bases, with 18 bases lying between them.

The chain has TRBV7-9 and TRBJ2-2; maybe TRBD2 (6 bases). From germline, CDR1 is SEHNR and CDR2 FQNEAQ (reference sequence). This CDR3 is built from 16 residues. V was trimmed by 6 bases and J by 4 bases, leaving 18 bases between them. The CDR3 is CASSRTTAPFTGELFF. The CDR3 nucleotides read TGTGCCAGCAGTCGGACTACAGCTCCCTTCACCGGGGAGCTGTTTTTT.

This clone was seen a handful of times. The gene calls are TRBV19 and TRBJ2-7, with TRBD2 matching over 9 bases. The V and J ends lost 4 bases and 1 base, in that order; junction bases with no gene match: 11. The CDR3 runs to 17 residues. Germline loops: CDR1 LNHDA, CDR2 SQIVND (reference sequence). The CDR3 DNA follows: TGTGCCAGTAGTACCGCCGGACTAGCGCCACTTTCCTACGAGCAGTACTTC. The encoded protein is CASSTAGLAPLSYEQYF.

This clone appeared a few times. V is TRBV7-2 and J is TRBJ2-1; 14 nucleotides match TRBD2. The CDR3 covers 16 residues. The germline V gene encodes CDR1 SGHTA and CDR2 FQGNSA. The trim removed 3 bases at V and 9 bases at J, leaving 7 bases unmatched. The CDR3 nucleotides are TGTGCCAGCAGCTTTAGACTAGCGGGGGGGTGGGGTGAGCAGTTCTTC. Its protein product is CASSFRLAGGWGEQFF.

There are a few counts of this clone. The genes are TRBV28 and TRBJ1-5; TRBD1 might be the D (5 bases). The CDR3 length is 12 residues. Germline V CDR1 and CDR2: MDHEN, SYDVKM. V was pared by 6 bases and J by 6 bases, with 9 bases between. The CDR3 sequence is CASRRDSQPQHF. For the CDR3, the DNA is TGTGCCAGCAGGAGAGACAGTCAGCCCCAGCATTTT.

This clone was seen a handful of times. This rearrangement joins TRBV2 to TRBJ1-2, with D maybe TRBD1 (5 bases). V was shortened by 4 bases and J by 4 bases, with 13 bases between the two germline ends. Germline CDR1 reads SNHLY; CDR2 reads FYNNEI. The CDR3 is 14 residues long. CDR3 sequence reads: CASSGGGVAYGYTF. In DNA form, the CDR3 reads TGTGCCAGCAGTGGCGGAGGGGTGGCCTATGGCTACACCTTC. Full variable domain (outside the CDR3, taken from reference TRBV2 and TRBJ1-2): EPEVTQTPSHQVTQMGQEVILRCVPISNHLYFYWYRQILGQKVEFLVSFYNNEISEKSEIFDDQFSVERPDGSNFTLKIRSTKLEDSAMYFCASSGGGVAYGYTFGSGTRLTVV.

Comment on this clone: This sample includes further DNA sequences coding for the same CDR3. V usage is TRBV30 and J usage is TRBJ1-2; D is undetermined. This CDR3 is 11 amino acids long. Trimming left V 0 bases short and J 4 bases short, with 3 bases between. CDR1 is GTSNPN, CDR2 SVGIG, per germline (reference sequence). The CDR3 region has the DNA TGTGCCTGGAGTGTACTCTATGGCTACACCTTC. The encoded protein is CAWSVLYGYTF.

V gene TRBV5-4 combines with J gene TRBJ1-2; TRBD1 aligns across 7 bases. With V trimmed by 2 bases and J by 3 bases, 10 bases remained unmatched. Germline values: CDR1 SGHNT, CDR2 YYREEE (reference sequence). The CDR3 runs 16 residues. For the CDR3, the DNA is TGTGCCAGCAGCTTACAGGGGCAAGAGGTCTACTATGGCTACACCTTC. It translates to CASSLQGQEVYYGYTF. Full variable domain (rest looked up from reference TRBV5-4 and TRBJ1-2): ETGVTQSPTHLIKTRGQQVTLRCSSQSGHNTVSWYQQALGQGPQFIFQYYREEENGRGNFPPRFSGLQFPNYSSELNVNALELDDSALYLCASSLQGQEVYYGYTFGSGTRLTVV.

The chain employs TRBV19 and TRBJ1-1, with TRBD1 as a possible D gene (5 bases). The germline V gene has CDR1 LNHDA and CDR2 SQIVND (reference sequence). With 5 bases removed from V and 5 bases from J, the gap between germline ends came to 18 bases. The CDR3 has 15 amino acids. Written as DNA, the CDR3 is TGTGCCAGTAGTGTCGGGAGGGACTTTAGAACTGAAGCTTTCTTT. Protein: CASSVGRDFRTEAFF.

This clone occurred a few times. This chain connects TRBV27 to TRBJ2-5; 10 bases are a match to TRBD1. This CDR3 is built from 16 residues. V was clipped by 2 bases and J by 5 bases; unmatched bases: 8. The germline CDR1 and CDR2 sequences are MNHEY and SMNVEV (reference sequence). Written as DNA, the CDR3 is TGTGCCAGCAGTTTAGGTGGGACAGGGGTTCGGGAGACCCAGTACTTC. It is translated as CASSLGGTGVRETQYF.

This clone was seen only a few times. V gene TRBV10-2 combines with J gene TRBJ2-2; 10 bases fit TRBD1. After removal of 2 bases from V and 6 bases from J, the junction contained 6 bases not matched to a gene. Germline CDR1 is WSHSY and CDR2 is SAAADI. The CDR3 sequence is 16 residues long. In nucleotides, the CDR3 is TGCGCCAGCAGTGAGCTGGGACAGGGGAAACCCGGGGAGCTGTTTTTT. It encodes CASSELGQGKPGELFF.

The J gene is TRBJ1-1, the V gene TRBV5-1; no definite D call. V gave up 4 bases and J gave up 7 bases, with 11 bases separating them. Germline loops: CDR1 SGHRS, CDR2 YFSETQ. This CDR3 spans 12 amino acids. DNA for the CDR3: TGCGCCAGCAGCCCCATACCGGGTGAAGCTTTCTTT. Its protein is CASSPIPGEAFF. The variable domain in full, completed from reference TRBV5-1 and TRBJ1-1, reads KAGVTQTPRYLIKTRGQQVTLSCSPISGHRSVSWYQQTPGQGLQFLFEYFSETQRNKGNFPGRFSGRQFSNSRSEMNVSTLELGDSALYLCASSPIPGEAFFGQGTRLTVV.

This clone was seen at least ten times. The CDR3 protein is CATSRPGYGNTIYF. The DNA for the CDR3 is TGTGCCACCAGCAGACCGGGGTATGGAAACACCATATATTTT. The chain employs TRBV15 and TRBJ1-3, with D uncertain. This CDR3 is 14 amino acids long. Germline CDR1 is LNHNV and CDR2 is YYDKDF (reference sequence). V was trimmed by 2 bases and J by 3 bases, leaving 8 bases between them.

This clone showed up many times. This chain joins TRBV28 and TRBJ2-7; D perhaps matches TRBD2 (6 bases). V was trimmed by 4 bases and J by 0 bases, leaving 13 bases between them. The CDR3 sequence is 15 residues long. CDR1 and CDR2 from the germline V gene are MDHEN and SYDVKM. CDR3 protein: CASSSAGLSSYEQYF. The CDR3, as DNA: TGTGCCAGCAGTTCCGCGGGACTCAGCTCCTACGAGCAGTACTTC.

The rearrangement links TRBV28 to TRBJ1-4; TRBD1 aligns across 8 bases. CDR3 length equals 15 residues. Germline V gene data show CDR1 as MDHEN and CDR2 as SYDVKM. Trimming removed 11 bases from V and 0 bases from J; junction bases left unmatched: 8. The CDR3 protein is CALQGGDPTNEKLFF. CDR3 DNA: TGTGCCCTACAGGGGGGGGACCCAACTAATGAAAAACTGTTTTTT.

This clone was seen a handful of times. The CDR3: CASSNQQGEQSPLHF. The CDR3 DNA sequence: TGTGCCAGCAGTAACCAACAGGGGGAACAATCACCCCTCCACTTT. This rearrangement joins TRBV6-5 to TRBJ1-6; 8 nucleotides match TRBD1. V trimming: 5 bases; J trimming: 10 bases; junction bases outside the gene matches: 10. Germline V gene lookup returns CDR1 MNHEY and CDR2 SVGAGI. The CDR3 is 15 residues long.

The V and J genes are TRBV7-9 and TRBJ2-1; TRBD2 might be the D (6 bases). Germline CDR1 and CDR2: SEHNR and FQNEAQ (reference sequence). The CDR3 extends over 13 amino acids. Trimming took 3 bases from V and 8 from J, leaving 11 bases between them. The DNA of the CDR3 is TGTGCCAGCAGCTTCGGTGTAGCGGATGAGCAGTTCTTC. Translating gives CASSFGVADEQFF.

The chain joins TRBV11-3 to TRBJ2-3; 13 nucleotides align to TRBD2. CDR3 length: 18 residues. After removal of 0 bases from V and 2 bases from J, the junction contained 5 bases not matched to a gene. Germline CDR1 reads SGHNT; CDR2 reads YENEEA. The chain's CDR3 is CASSLEGLAGPYTDTQYF. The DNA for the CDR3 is TGTGCCAGCAGCTTAGAGGGACTAGCGGGACCATACACAGATACGCAGTATTTT.

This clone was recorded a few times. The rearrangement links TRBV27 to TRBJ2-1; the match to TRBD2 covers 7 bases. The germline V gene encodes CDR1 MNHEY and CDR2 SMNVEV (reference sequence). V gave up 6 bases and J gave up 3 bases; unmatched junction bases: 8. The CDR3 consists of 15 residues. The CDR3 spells CASSVRASGYNEQFF. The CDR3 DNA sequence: TGTGCCAGCAGCGTCCGGGCTAGCGGCTACAATGAGCAGTTCTTC.

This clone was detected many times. This chain's CDR3 is CASSHSGTSASNTDTQYF. CDR3 nucleotide sequence: TGTGCCAGCTCACACTCCGGGACTAGCGCAAGCAACACAGATACGCAGTATTTT. This chain connects TRBV18 to TRBJ2-3; 10 bases map to TRBD2. J was trimmed by 2 bases and V by 4 bases; bases with no gene match: 12. CDR1 and CDR2 (germline): KGHSH, LQKENI. The CDR3 runs 18 residues.

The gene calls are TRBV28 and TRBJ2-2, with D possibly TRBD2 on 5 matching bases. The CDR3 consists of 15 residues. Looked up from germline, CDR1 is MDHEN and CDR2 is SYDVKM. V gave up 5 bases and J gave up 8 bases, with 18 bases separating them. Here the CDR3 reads CASSPTNGEMGELFF. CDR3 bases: TGTGCCAGCAGTCCGACCAATGGGGAGATGGGGGAGCTGTTTTTT.

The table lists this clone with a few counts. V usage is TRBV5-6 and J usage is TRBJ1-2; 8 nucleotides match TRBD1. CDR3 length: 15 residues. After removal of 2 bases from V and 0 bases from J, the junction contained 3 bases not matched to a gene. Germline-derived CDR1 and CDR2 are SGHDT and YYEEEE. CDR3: CASSFLQGANYGYTF. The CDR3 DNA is TGTGCCAGCAGCTTCCTACAGGGGGCTAACTATGGCTACACCTTC.

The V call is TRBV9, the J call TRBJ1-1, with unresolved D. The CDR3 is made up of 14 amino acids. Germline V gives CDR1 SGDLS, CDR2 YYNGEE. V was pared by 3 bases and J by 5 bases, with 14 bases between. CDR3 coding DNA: TGTGCCAGCAGCGCGAATGTGGGGAGGACTGAAGCTTTCTTT. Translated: CASSANVGRTEAFF. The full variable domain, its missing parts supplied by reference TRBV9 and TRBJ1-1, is DSGVTQTPKHLITATGQRVTLRCSPRSGDLSVYWYQQSLDQGLQFLIQYYNGEERAKGNILERFSAQQFPDLHSELNLSSLELGDSALYFCASSANVGRTEAFFGQGTRLTVV.

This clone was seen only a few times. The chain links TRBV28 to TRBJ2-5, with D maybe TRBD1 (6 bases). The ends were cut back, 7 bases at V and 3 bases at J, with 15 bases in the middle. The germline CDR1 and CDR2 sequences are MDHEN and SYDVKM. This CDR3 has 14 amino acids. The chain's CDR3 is CASIGPGHKETQYF. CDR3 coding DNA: TGTGCCAGCATAGGACCGGGACACAAAGAGACCCAGTACTTC. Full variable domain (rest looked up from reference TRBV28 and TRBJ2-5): DVKVTQSSRYLVKRTGEKVFLECVQDMDHENMFWYRQDPGLGLRLIYFSYDVKMKEKGDIPEGYSVSREKKERFSLILESASTNQTSMYLCASIGPGHKETQYFGPGTRLLVL.

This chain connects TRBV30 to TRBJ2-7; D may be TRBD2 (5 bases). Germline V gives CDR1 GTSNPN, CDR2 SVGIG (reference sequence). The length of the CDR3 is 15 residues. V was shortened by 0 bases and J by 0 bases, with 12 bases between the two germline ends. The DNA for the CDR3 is TGTGCCTGGAGTGTGGCGGGCGTCCTCTCCTACGAGCAGTACTTC. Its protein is CAWSVAGVLSYEQYF.

In nucleotides, the CDR3 is TGCGCCAGCAGCTTGGCCAGCGACGATGAGACCCAGTACTTC. The encoded protein is CASSLASDDETQYF. The chain uses TRBV5-1 and TRBJ2-5, with D unresolved. Trimming removed 0 bases at V and 5 bases at J, with 11 bases between. From germline, CDR1 is SGHRS and CDR2 YFSETQ. The CDR3 is 14 residues long.